What follows describes a single TCR beta chain. Its antigen is undetermined. The sample belongs to a study of shared clonotypes between healthy human individuals. The study's findings and limits: It was observed that roughly 5.4% of naive CD4 clonotypes were shared across several donors. Estimated richness values were generally larger in naive subsets than in memory subsets.

CDR1 MNHEY and CDR2 SVGAGI come from the germline V gene. J gave up 3 bases and V 6 bases, and 5 bases lay outside the gene matches. The CDR3 length is 15 residues. Terminally differentiated effector memory CD45RA+ cells were left out of the naive CD8 fraction, which was CD45RO-negative and positively selected for CCR7. The genomic DNA of each subset was split evenly across several immunoSEQ plates. A 200 ng quantity of DNA, 29,000 or so T cell genomes, went into the sorted-subset replicate PCRs. TCRdb's copy holds only in-frame clones and misses some; the assay was immunoSEQ multiplex PCR. The sample contains nearly 2 million clones, about 95% of which appear only once.

The source of this sequence is a man aged 18 to 29 in good health. The rearrangement links TRBV6-5 to TRBJ2-2, with 9 bases lining up with TRBD1. Input material: naive CD8+ T cells sorted from blood. CDR3 loop: CASSMTGGYTGELFF. The CDR3 DNA reads as TGTGCCAGCAGCATGACAGGGGGTTACACCGGGGAGCTGTTTTTT.